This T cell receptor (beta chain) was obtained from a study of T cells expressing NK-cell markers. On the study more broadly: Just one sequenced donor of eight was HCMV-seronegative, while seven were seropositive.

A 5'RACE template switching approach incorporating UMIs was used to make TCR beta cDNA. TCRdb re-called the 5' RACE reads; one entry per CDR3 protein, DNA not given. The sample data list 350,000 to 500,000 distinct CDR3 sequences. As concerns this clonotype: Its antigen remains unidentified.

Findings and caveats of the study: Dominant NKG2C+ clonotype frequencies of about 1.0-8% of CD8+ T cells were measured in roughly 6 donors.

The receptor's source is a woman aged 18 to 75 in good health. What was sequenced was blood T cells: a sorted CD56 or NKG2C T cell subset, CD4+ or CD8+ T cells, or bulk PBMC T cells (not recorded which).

The CDR3: CASTTQGRQPQHF. The chain couples TRBV19 to TRBJ1-5; there is no DNA to check the TCRdb D call of TRBD1. Germline CDR1 LNHDA, CDR2 SQIVND (reference sequence). The CDR3 length is 13 residues. Variable domain in full (rest from reference TRBV19 and TRBJ1-5): DGGITQSPKYLFRKEGQNVTLSCEQNLNHDAMYWYRQDPGQGLRLIYYSQIVNDFQKGDIAEGYSVSREKKESFPLTVTSAQKNPTAFYLCASTTQGRQPQHFGDGTRLSIL.